The clone carrying this T cell receptor (beta chain) was recorded only once. These data originate in a study of blood T cell repertoires in COVID-19. As for the study in general: Some COVID-19 samples were acute and others convalescent; all came from the United States, Italy and Spain. PBMCs, B-cell-depleted T cells, or T cells provided the cDNA or gDNA that made up the material.

In the original workflow: Quantification of nucleated cells was approximated via reference gene primer amplification. Profiling relied on immunoSEQ multiplex PCR, and the TCRdb table lists in-frame clones only, not all of them. V, J and clone size are taken as reported in that table, and D and trimming were inferred from the DNA itself. The table lists hundreds of thousands of clones, approximately 81% of them singletons, with around 0.97% in the top ten. Trimming cost V 4 bases and J 8 bases; bases outside gene matches: 8. Germline V gives CDR1 SGHDT, CDR2 YYEEEE. This CDR3 is 15 amino acids long. The sequence came from a man between 40 and 49 years old with acute or convalescent COVID-19. Source material: peripheral blood. V gene TRBV5-6 combines with J gene TRBJ1-4, with 10 bases matching TRBD1. The CDR3 DNA reads as TGTGCCAGCAGCCATCCCGGGACAGGGGTCGAAAAACTGTTTTTT. As protein: CASSHPGTGVEKLFF. Using reference TRBV5-6 and TRBJ1-4 for the parts outside the CDR3, the full variable domain is DAGVTQSPTHLIKTRGQQVTLRCSPKSGHDTVSWYQQALGQGPQFIFQYYEEEERQRGNFPDRFSGHQFPNYSSELNVNALLLGDSALYLCASSHPGTGVEKLFFGSGTQLSVL.